This T cell receptor beta chain was identified during a study of cytomegalovirus exposure and HLA in healthy donors. The PCR had 60 Vbeta and 13 Jbeta primers. Sequenced by immunoSEQ multiplex PCR; TCRdb stores in-frame clones only, minus some. The sample lists 210,000 or so clones; roughly 80% were seen once. CDR3 length equals 15 residues. The germline CDR1 and CDR2 sequences are SGHTA and FQGNSA. To note about this clone: Its antigen is unidentified.

Study-wide results and limits: Cytomegalovirus status was reportedly diagnosed by the classifier with high specificity and sensitivity. The authors considered a cluster of highly shared sequence variants likely to be a sequencing artifact. Fewer N-insertions than the roughly 600-donor mean were reportedly shown by an Asian-associated ancestry cluster in a later analysis. The authors listed 180 or so TCR beta chains as cytomegalovirus-associated.

This receptor was taken from a man in his forties or fifties in good health and CMV-seronegative. The gene calls are TRBV7-2 and TRBJ2-5; 8 positions agree with TRBD2. The J call may be wrong; the DNA end is better matched by TRBJ2-7. Sample: PBMCs. The CDR3 loop reads CASSHTREGLIEQYF. The DNA of the CDR3 is TGTGCCAGCAGCCACACTCGGGAGGGCCTTATCGAGCAGTACTTC.